The 27 T cell receptor beta chains listed next were all sequenced from one sample in a study of blood T cell repertoires in COVID-19 (dated by TCRdb to 2020 to 2021). The library was prepared using the immunoSEQ multiplex PCR assay. The immuneACCESS repertoire file appears here via TCRdb, limited to in-frame rearrangements. These files lack a portion of the clones; in checked studies, under half of the deficit traces to unresolved V genes, and the cause of the others is not known. For this sample there are about 230,000 clones; around 81% appear just once. Under 5% of the sample is in the top ten clones. Material for sequencing was peripheral blood. Receptors were obtained from a man in his fifties with active or convalescent COVID-19.

CDR3 sequence (DNA): TGTGCCAGCAGACCAATGATACAGGGGGCTCGGTACACTGAAGCTTTCTTT. Amino acid sequence: CASRPMIQGARYTEAFF. The rearrangement links TRBV28 to TRBJ1-1, with TRBD1 identical over 9 bases. Germline V gives CDR1 MDHEN, CDR2 SYDVKM. The CDR3 loop spans 17 amino acids. The V gene end was trimmed by 6 bases and the J gene end by 3 bases; junction bases not matched to a gene: 14.

The genes are TRBV5-1 and TRBJ2-1, with D perhaps TRBD1 (6 bases). CDR1 is SGHRS and CDR2 is YFSETQ in the germline V gene. The CDR3 runs to 11 residues. Trimming removed 2 bases at V and 12 bases at J, with 9 bases between. DNA of the CDR3: TGCGCCAGCAGCTTACGAGGGGGGCAGTTCTTC. Translation: CASSLRGGQFF.

The J gene is TRBJ1-1, the V gene TRBV5-4; D call uncertain. Deletions cut 0 bases from V and 1 base from J, with 7 bases between. Germline loops: CDR1 SGHNT, CDR2 YYREEE (reference sequence). The CDR3 sequence is 14 residues long. The DNA for the CDR3 is TGTGCCAGCAGCTTGGACGGTCGGAACACTGAAGCTTTCTTT. It specifies CASSLDGRNTEAFF.

The gene calls are TRBV4-1 and TRBJ2-1; 8 nucleotides match TRBD2. In germline, CDR1 is MGHRA, CDR2 YSYEKL. The CDR3 is made up of 17 amino acids. V trimming: 1 base; J trimming: 7 bases; junction bases outside the gene matches: 12. Written as DNA, the CDR3 is TGCGCCAGCAGCCAAGCGTTGGCGGGGGGCGCTTGGAATGAGCAGTTCTTC. This codes for CASSQALAGGAWNEQFF.

The chain employs TRBV6-1 and TRBJ2-7; TRBD1 matches 8 bases. CDR3 length: 15 residues. The V segment lost 3 bases and the J segment 3 bases; nucleotides outside the gene matches: 7. Germline CDR1 and CDR2: MNHNS and SASEGT. The DNA of the CDR3 is TGTGCCAGCAGTGACCAGACAGGGGCCCTCTACGAGCAGTACTTC. This encodes CASSDQTGALYEQYF.

This clone was detected once. This chain links TRBV5-1 with TRBJ1-4, with D possibly matching TRBD1 (6 bases). CDR1 SGHRS and CDR2 YFSETQ come from the germline V gene. The CDR3 loop spans 15 amino acids. The V and J ends lost 0 bases and 0 bases respectively, with 6 bases between them. For the CDR3, the DNA is TGCGCCAGCAGCTTGGGGACAGCAACTAATGAAAAACTGTTTTTT. Its protein product is CASSLGTATNEKLFF.

This clone appeared a few times. The chain links TRBV5-8 to TRBJ2-7; TRBD1 is a possible D gene (6 bases). The CDR3 sequence is 15 residues long. V dropped 5 bases and J dropped 4 bases, with 19 bases sitting between them. The germline CDR1 and CDR2 sequences are SGHTS and YDEGEE. This CDR3 reads CASSTGTRKEYEQYF. As DNA, the CDR3 is TGTGCCAGCAGTACCGGGACACGTAAAGAATACGAGCAGTACTTC.

The J gene is TRBJ1-5, the V gene TRBV24-1; unclear D gene. The CDR3 covers 14 residues. V lost 6 bases to trimming and J lost 5 bases, with 13 bases between them. Germline loops: CDR1 KGHDR, CDR2 SFDVKD. The CDR3 protein is CATSPAGYDQPQHF. In nucleotides, the CDR3 is TGTGCCACCAGTCCGGCGGGGTACGATCAGCCCCAGCATTTT.

The chain links TRBV7-8 to TRBJ2-6; D perhaps matches TRBD1 (6 bases). CDR1 and CDR2 (germline): SGHVS, FQNEAQ. The CDR3 covers 17 residues. V gave up 5 bases and J gave up 0 bases, with 14 bases separating them. The CDR3 here is CASSPRGILSGANVLTF. In DNA, the CDR3 is TGTGCCAGCAGCCCCAGGGGAATCCTCTCTGGGGCCAACGTCCTGACTTTC.

The chain uses TRBV12-3 or TRBV12-4 and TRBJ1-2, with 7 bases that match TRBD1. CDR3 length: 13 amino acids. V trimming: 8 bases; J trimming: 1 base; junction bases outside the gene matches: 4. The DNA of the CDR3 is TGTGCCAGCGGGACAGTGCTTAACTATGGCTACACCTTC. It yields the protein CASGTVLNYGYTF.

The rearrangement links TRBV27 to TRBJ1-4, with TRBD1 as a possible D gene (5 bases). V lost 6 bases and J lost 8, with 16 bases in between. Looked up from germline, CDR1 is MNHEY and CDR2 is SMNVEV (reference sequence). The CDR3 has 14 amino acids. CDR3: CASSRPGKGEKLFF. The CDR3 DNA sequence: TGTGCCAGCAGCCGCCCAGGGAAGGGCGAAAAACTGTTTTTT.

The chain recombines TRBV19 with TRBJ2-3; 9 nucleotides agree with TRBD2. The junction had 5 bases not matched to a gene; V was cut back by 5 bases and J by 2 bases. Germline-derived CDR1 and CDR2 are LNHDA and SQIVND (reference sequence). The CDR3 length is 15 residues. For the CDR3, the DNA is TGTGCCAGTAGTCCCCGCGGGGGGGTCACAGATACGCAGTATTTT. It specifies CASSPRGGVTDTQYF.

J is TRBJ2-1 and V is TRBV9, with 9 positions matching TRBD1. From germline, CDR1 is SGDLS and CDR2 YYNGEE. This CDR3 contains 15 residues. V lost 1 base and J lost 6; bases outside the gene matches: 5. The CDR3 protein is CASSVLDRGLNEQFF. In nucleotides, the CDR3 is TGTGCCAGCAGCGTATTGGACAGGGGTCTCAATGAGCAGTTCTTC.

The chain joins TRBV6-2 or TRBV6-3 to TRBJ1-6; TRBD1 matches at 7 bases. The CDR3 covers 15 residues. Trimming took 6 bases from V and 4 from J; bases not matched to a gene: 6. The germline V gene has CDR1 MNHEY and CDR2 SVGEGT. The chain's CDR3 is CASSPGQTYNSPLHF. CDR3 bases: TGTGCCAGCAGCCCGGGACAGACGTATAATTCACCCCTCCACTTT.

In this sample, this clone turned up once. The V gene is TRBV14, the J gene TRBJ1-5, with D possibly being TRBD1 (5 bases). The CDR3 spans 17 residues. Trimming removed 4 bases from V and 0 bases from J, with 16 bases in between. Germline loops: CDR1 SGHDN, CDR2 FVKESK. The DNA of the CDR3 is TGTGCCAGCAGCCGACTCCAGGGTACTAATAGCAATCAGCCCCAGCATTTT. It codes for CASSRLQGTNSNQPQHF.

V usage is TRBV19 and J usage is TRBJ2-7, with a tentative D call TRBD1 (5 bases). Trimming removed 4 bases at V and 3 bases at J, with 10 bases between. Per the germline V gene, CDR1 is LNHDA and CDR2 is SQIVND (reference sequence). The CDR3 is 13 amino acids. In DNA form, the CDR3 reads TGTGCCAGTAGTAAAGCAGGGAACTACGAGCAGTACTTC. It encodes CASSKAGNYEQYF.

V usage is TRBV3-1 (or the pseudogene TRBV3-2) and J usage is TRBJ2-5; D might be TRBD2 (6 bases). Germline assignment: CDR1 LGHDT and CDR2 YNNKEL (reference sequence). This CDR3 region has 14 residues. V lost 1 base and J lost 1, with 7 bases in between. CDR3 residues: CASSQGRVQETQYF. Here the CDR3 DNA reads TGTGCCAGCAGCCAAGGGAGGGTCCAAGAGACCCAGTACTTC.

The rearrangement links TRBV29-1 to TRBJ2-7, with D possibly matching TRBD2 (6 bases). Germline lookup yields CDR1 SQVTM and CDR2 ANQGSEA. The germline V and J ends were trimmed by 7 bases and 4 bases, with 11 bases remaining between them. This CDR3 has 11 amino acids. The CDR3 reads CSATGEYEQYF. The CDR3 DNA sequence: TGCAGCGCCACGGGGGAGTACGAGCAGTACTTC.

The chain links TRBV5-1 to TRBJ2-3; D not resolved. Trimming cost V 0 bases and J 1 base, with 12 bases left between them. The CDR3 covers 16 residues. Germline CDR1 is SGHRS and CDR2 is YFSETQ. The CDR3 is CASSLGSSDGTDTQYF. The CDR3 DNA sequence: TGCGCCAGCAGCTTGGGTAGCAGTGACGGCACAGATACGCAGTATTTT.

V is TRBV5-1 and J is TRBJ2-7, with TRBD1 matching over 8 bases. Germline CDR1 reads SGHRS; CDR2 reads YFSETQ. The CDR3 runs to 15 residues. The V segment lost 4 bases and the J segment 0 bases; nucleotides outside the gene matches: 6. CDR3 in amino acids: CASSHIGTGSYEQYF. The CDR3 nucleotides read TGCGCCAGCAGCCATATTGGGACAGGCTCCTACGAGCAGTACTTC.

V usage is TRBV15 and J usage is TRBJ1-6; D is undetermined. This CDR3 contains 17 residues. V dropped 0 bases and J dropped 0 bases, with 9 bases sitting between them. Germline V gene sequence: CDR1 LNHNV, CDR2 YYDKDF (reference sequence). Here the CDR3 DNA reads TGTGCCACCAGCAGAGAGGGCACGGCCTCCTATAATTCACCCCTCCACTTT. It encodes CATSREGTASYNSPLHF.

CDR3 sequence (DNA): TGTGCCAGCAGCCGCGCAGGAACAGGACAGGGGAGCAATGAGCAGTTCTTC. Its translation: CASSRAGTGQGSNEQFF. The chain links TRBV7-6 to TRBJ2-1, with TRBD1 matching over 9 bases. Per the germline V gene, CDR1 is SGHVS and CDR2 is FNYEAQ. After removal of 5 bases from V and 6 bases from J, the junction contained 14 bases not matched to a gene. CDR3 length equals 17 residues.

The chain is built from TRBV2 and TRBJ2-2; TRBD1 matches 9 bases. V gave up 8 bases and J gave up 2 bases; unmatched junction bases: 3. The length of the CDR3 is 14 residues. The germline V gene has CDR1 SNHLY and CDR2 FYNNEI. The chain's CDR3 is CASRDRVNTGELFF. The CDR3 DNA reads TGTGCCAGCCGGGACAGGGTCAACACCGGGGAGCTGTTTTTT.

This clone was seen a single time. This rearrangement joins TRBV7-9 to TRBJ1-6; the D gene is possibly TRBD1 (6 bases). CDR1 and CDR2 (germline): SEHNR, FQNEAQ (reference sequence). V was clipped by 1 base and J by 9 bases, with 13 bases between them. The CDR3 is 15 amino acids. In DNA, the CDR3 is TGTGCCAGCAGCTTAGAGCCTAGGGGGGGTTCACCCCTCCACTTT. Amino acids: CASSLEPRGGSPLHF.

The chain links TRBV5-5 to TRBJ1-6; 8 bases line up with TRBD1. Trimming at V came to 2 bases and at J to 5 bases, leaving 3 bases not matched to a gene. This CDR3 contains 15 residues. Per germline, CDR1 SGHKS and CDR2 YYEKEE (reference sequence). CDR3 sequence (DNA): TGTGCCAGCAGCTTTCGGGGACAGGATAATTCACCCCTCCACTTT. It specifies CASSFRGQDNSPLHF.

The gene calls are TRBV7-2 and TRBJ2-1; TRBD2 aligns across 8 bases. CDR1 is SGHTA, CDR2 FQGNSA, per germline. Trimming removed 4 bases from V and 3 bases from J; junction bases left unmatched: 2. The CDR3 has 14 residues. The CDR3 DNA follows: TGTGCCAGCAGCTGGGGACTAGTCTACAATGAGCAGTTCTTC. Encoded protein: CASSWGLVYNEQFF.

The V and J genes are TRBV6-6 and TRBJ2-7, with a possible D match to TRBD1 (5 bases). Germline V gene lookup returns CDR1 MNHNY and CDR2 SVGAGI (reference sequence). The CDR3 consists of 15 residues. V was pared by 5 bases and J by 2 bases, with 16 bases between. CDR3 sequence (DNA): TGTGCCAGCAGTCACGATACCAAAGGGGCCTACGAGCAGTACTTC. The encoded protein is CASSHDTKGAYEQYF.